The rows below give T cell receptor beta chains drawn from one sample of a study of shared clonotypes between healthy human individuals. Measured with immunoSEQ multiplex PCR; TCRdb has only the in-frame clones, and not every one. Altogether about 2.1 million clones are present, just under 95% being singletons, with the ten largest covering under 2%. The sample was naive CD8+ T cells from PBMCs. These receptors were taken from a man younger than 30 in good health. Some clones in this sample may be carry-over from other donors' samples. Each CDR3 is given with its conserved first and last residue. Each record gives: J gene, V gene, D gene, clone size, CDR3 DNA, CDR3 protein. D genes are given only for firm matches. Size is omitted from some rows. Given values are once, few, many or a class for expanded clones.

TRBJ2-7 | TRBV27 | TRBD2 | . | TGTGCCAGCAGTTTTTCGGCGGGACTAGCTAGCGAGCAGTACTTC | CASSFSAGLASEQYF
TRBJ2-2 | TRBV7-8 | . | . | TGTGCCAGCATCCCTCTCTTGCACGGACTCCCCGGTGTCGGGGAGCTGTTTTTT | CASIPLLHGLPGVGELFF
TRBJ2-3 | TRBV11-2 | . | once | TGTGCCAGCAGCTTCGGACTACCAAGCACAGATACGCAGTATTTT | CASSFGLPSTDTQYF
TRBJ1-5 | TRBV19 | . | . | TGTGCCAGTAGTTTGGATAGCAATCAGCCCCAGCATTTT | CASSLDSNQPQHF
TRBJ2-7 | TRBV10-3 | . | . | TGTGCCACGGTGGGCTTGGGGTCCTACGAGCAGTACTTC | CATVGLGSYEQYF
TRBJ2-3 | TRBV27 | . | once | TGTGCCAGCACCAAAGTGGGGGCGAAAGATACGCAGTATTTT | CASTKVGAKDTQYF
TRBJ2-1 | TRBV2 | . | . | TGTGCCAGCAGTGAAGTTCTAGTGAGCTCCTACAATGAGCAGTTCTTC | CASSEVLVSSYNEQFF
TRBJ2-1 | TRBV7-6 | . | . | TGTGCCAGCAGCTTACGGGGGCACAATGAGCAGTTCTTC | CASSLRGHNEQFF
TRBJ2-3 | TRBV18 | . | . | TGTGCCAGCTCACCAATGTCCACAGATACGCAGTATTTT | CASSPMSTDTQYF
TRBJ2-7 | TRBV27 | . | . | TGTGCCAGCAGTTTACGGGTGGGGGCTGAGCAGTACTTC | CASSLRVGAEQYF
TRBJ1-2 | TRBV27 | . | . | TGTGCCAGCAGTCCGGGAGTTATCTATGGCTACACCTTC | CASSPGVIYGYTF
TRBJ2-2 | TRBV4-2 | . | . | TGTGCCAGCAGCCTGCACACCGGGGAGCTGTTTTTT | CASSLHTGELFF
TRBJ2-6 | TRBV30 | . | . | TGTGCCTGGAATCCGGAGGGGATGGGCTCTGGGGCCAACGTCCTGACTTTC | CAWNPEGMGSGANVLTF
TRBJ1-1 | TRBV10-3 | TRBD1 | . | TGTGCCATCAGCCGGGACAGGACAAACACTGAAGCTTTCTTT | CAISRDRTNTEAFF
TRBJ2-2 | TRBV10-3 | TRBD2 | . | TGTGCCATCAGTGAGTCGACTAGCGCCTCCCCCGGGGAGCTGTTTTTT | CAISESTSASPGELFF
TRBJ2-1 | TRBV11-2 | . | . | TGTGCCAGCAGCGCCGACAGGAGCTCCTACAATGAGCAGTTCTTC | CASSADRSSYNEQFF
TRBJ2-7 | TRBV7-9 | TRBD1 | . | TGTGCCAGCAGCCCCGACAGGGACGAGCAGTACTTC | CASSPDRDEQYF
TRBJ1-4 | TRBV30 | TRBD1 | . | TGTGCCTGGAGTGCACAGGGGGGTGAAAAACTGTTTTTT | CAWSAQGGEKLFF
TRBJ1-2 | TRBV4-1 | TRBD1 | . | TGCGCCAGCAGCCAAGAGGACAGGTCTAACTATGGCTACACCTTC | CASSQEDRSNYGYTF
TRBJ1-1 | TRBV4-2 | TRBD1 | . | TGTGCCAGCAGCCCCGTGTCAGGACAGGGGAACACTGAAGCTTTCTTT | CASSPVSGQGNTEAFF
TRBJ1-1 | TRBV5-1 | . | once | TGCGCCAGCAGCTGGTCCGGGGGGGTGAACACTGAAGCTTTCTTT | CASSWSGGVNTEAFF
TRBJ2-1 | TRBV28 | . | once | TGTGCCAGCAGTTCTGGCCGCCTAGAGCAGTTCTTC | CASSSGRLEQFF
TRBJ1-2 | TRBV5-5 | . | . | TGTGCCAGCAGCTTCGGTATTTGGACTCCCATTAGCTACACCTTC | CASSFGIWTPISYTF
TRBJ2-3 | TRBV7-8 | . | . | TGTGCCAGCAGCTTAGTCCCCTCCCGGGGCGGAATAGGAGATACGCAGTATTTT | CASSLVPSRGGIGDTQYF
TRBJ1-5 | TRBV10-3 | TRBD1 | . | TGTGCCATCAGTCCGGACAGGGGTGATAGCAATCAGCCCCAGCATTTT | CAISPDRGDSNQPQHF
TRBJ2-1 | TRBV7-2 | . | once | TGTGCCAGCAGCCGGACGTACAATGAGCAGTTCTTC | CASSRTYNEQFF
TRBJ2-7 | TRBV11-1 | TRBD1 | . | TGTGCCAGCAGCTCCCCGGGGTGGGGGACAGCGCCCTACGAGCAGTACTTC | CASSSPGWGTAPYEQYF
TRBJ1-1 | TRBV5-1 | . | . | TGCGCCAGCAGCTTCGGTCCGGGGTCGCACACTGAAGCTTTCTTT | CASSFGPGSHTEAFF
TRBJ2-7 | TRBV5-1 | . | . | TGCGCCAGCAGCTTGCCAGACGCCTACGAGCAGTACTTC | CASSLPDAYEQYF
TRBJ1-2 | TRBV15 | TRBD1 | . | TGTGCCACCAGCAGAGACAGGGGGAGCGACTATGGCTACACCTTC | CATSRDRGSDYGYTF
TRBJ2-7 | TRBV28 | . | . | TGTGCCAGCAGTTTAGGGGCCGGGGGCTCCTACGAGCAGTACTTC | CASSLGAGGSYEQYF
TRBJ2-1 | TRBV27 | . | . | TGTGCCAGCAGTTTTTTAAGGGGAGCCTACAATGAGCAGTTCTTC | CASSFLRGAYNEQFF
TRBJ2-6 | TRBV2 | TRBD1 | . | TGTGCCAGCAGATTGGACAGGGTCTCTGGGGCCAACGTCCTGACTTTC | CASRLDRVSGANVLTF